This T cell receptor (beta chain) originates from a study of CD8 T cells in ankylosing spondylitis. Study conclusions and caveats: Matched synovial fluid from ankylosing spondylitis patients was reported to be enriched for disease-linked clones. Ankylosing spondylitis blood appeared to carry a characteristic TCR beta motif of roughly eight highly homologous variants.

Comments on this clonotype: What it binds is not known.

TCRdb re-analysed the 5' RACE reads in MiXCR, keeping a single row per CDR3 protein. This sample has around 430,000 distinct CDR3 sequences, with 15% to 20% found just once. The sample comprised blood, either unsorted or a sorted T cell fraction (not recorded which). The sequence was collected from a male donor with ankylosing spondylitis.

This chain's CDR3 is CAGLRPNTEAFF. In nucleotides, the CDR3 is TGTGCCGGCCTAAGACCGAACACTGAAGCTTTCTTT. The chain recombines TRBV6-4 with TRBJ1-1; no firm D call. Germline lookup yields CDR1 MRHNA and CDR2 SNTAGT. V dropped 11 bases and J dropped 1 base, with 11 bases sitting between them. This CDR3 contains 12 residues.